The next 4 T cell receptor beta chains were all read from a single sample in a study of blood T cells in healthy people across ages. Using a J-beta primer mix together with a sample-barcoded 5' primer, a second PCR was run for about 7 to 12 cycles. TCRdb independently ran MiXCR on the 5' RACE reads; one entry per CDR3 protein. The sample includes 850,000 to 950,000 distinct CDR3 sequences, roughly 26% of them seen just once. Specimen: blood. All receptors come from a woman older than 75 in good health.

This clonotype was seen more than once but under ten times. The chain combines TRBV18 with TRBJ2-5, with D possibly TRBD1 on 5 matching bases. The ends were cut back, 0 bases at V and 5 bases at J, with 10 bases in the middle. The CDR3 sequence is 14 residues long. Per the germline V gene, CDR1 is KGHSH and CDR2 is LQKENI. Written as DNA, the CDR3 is TGTGCCAGCTCACCACCGCCAGGGTTGGAGACCCAGTACTTC. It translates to CASSPPPGLETQYF.

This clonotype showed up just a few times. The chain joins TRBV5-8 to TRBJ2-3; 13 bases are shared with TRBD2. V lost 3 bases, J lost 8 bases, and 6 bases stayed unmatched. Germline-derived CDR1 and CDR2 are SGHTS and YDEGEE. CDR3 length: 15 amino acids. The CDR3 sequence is CASSSTSGGPGTQYF. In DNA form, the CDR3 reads TGTGCCAGCAGCTCGACTAGCGGGGGGCCGGGTACGCAGTATTTT.

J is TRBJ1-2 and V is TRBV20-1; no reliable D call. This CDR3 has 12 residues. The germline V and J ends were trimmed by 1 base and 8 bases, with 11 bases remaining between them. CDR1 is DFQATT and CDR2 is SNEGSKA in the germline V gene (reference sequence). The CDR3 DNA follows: TGCAGTGCTAGAGCCGATCCGGACGGCTACACCTTC. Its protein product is CSARADPDGYTF.

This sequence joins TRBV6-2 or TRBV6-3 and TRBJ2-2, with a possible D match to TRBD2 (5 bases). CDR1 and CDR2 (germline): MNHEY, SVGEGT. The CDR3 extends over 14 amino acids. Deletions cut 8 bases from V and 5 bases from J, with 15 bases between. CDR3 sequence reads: CASRASGRTGELFF. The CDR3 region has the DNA TGTGCCAGCCGAGCAAGCGGCAGGACCGGGGAGCTGTTTTTT.